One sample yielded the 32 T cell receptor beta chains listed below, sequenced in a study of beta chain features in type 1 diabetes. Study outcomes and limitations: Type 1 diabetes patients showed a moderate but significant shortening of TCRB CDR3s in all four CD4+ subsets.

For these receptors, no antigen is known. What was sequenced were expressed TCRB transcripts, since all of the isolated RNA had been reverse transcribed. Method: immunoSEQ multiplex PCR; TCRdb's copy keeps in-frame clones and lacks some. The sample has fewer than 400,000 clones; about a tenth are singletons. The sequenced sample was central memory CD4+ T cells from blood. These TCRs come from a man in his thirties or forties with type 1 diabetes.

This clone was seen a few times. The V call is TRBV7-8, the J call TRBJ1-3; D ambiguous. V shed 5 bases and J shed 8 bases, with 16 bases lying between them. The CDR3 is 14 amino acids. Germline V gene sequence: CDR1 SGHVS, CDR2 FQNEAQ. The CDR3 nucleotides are TGTGCCAGCAGCCTCCGTTGGACCTCGGACACCATATATTTT. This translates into CASSLRWTSDTIYF.

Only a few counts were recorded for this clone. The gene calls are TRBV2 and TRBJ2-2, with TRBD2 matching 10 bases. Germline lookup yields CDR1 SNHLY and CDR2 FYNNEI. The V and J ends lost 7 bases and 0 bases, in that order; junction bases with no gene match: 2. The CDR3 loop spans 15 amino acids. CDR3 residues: CASTSGGTNTGELFF. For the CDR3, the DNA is TGTGCCAGCACTAGCGGGGGCACGAACACCGGGGAGCTGTTTTTT.

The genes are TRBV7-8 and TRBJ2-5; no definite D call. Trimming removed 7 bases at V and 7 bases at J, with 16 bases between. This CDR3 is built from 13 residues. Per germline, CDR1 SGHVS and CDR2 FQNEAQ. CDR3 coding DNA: TGTGCCAGCAATAACGGATTAGACGGGACCCAGTACTTC. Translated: CASNNGLDGTQYF.

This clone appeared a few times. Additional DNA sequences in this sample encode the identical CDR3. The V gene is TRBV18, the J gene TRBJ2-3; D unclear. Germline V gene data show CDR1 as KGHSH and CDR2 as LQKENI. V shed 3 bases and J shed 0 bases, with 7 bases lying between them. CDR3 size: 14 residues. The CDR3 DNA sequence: TGTGCCAGCTCACCTCTGACTAGCACAGATACGCAGTATTTT. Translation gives CASSPLTSTDTQYF.

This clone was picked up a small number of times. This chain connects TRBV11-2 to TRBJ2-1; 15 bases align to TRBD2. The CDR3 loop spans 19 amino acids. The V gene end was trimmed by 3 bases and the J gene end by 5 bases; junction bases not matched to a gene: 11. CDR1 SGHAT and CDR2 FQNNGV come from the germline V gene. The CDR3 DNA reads TGTGCCAGCAGCTTGGATGGGACTAGCGGGGGGATCAAGGACAATGAGCAGTTCTTC. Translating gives CASSLDGTSGGIKDNEQFF.

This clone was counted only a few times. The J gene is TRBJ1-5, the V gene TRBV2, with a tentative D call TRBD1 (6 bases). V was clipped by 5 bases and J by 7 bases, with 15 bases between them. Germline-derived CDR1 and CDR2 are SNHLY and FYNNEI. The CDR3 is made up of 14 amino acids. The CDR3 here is CASSYDPQGQPQHF. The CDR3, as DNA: TGTGCCAGCAGTTACGATCCCCAGGGGCAGCCCCAGCATTTT.

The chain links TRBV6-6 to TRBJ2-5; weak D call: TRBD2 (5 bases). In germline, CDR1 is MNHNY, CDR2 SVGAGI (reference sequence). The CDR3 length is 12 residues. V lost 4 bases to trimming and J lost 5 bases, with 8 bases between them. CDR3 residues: CASSSPGETQYF. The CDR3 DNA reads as TGTGCCAGCAGTTCTCCGGGGGAGACCCAGTACTTC.

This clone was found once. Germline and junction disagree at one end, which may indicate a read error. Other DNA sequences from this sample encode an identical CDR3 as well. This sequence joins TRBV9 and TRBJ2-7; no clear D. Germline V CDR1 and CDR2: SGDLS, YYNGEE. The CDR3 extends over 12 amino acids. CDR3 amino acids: CASSVGVGEQYF. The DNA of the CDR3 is TGTGCCAGCAGCGTAGGGGTTGGCGAGCAATACTTC.

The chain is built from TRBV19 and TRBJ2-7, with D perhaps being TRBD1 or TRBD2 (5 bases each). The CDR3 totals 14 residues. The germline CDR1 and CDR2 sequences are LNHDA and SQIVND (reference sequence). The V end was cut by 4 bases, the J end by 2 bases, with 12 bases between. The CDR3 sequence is CASSRGRIAYEQYF. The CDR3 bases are TGTGCCAGTAGTAGGGGACGCATCGCCTACGAGCAGTACTTC.

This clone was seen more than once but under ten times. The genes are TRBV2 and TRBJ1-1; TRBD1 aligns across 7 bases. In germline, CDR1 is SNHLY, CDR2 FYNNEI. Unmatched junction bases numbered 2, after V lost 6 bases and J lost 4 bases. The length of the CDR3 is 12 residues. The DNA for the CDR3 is TGTGCCAGCAGAGCAGGGGGCACTGAAGCTTTCTTT. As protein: CASRAGGTEAFF.

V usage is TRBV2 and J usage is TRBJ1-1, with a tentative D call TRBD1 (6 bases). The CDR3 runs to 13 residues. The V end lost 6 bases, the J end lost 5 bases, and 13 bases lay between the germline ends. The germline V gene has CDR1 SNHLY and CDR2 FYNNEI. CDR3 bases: TGTGCCAGCAGCATAGGGACAACGACTGAAGCTTTCTTT. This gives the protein CASSIGTTTEAFF.

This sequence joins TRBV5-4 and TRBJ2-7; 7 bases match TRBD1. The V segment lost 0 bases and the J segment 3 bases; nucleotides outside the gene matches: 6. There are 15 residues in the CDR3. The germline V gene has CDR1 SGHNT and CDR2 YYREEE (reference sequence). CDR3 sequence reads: CASSLAGQAHYEQYF. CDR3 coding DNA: TGTGCCAGCAGCTTGGCCGGACAGGCTCACTACGAGCAGTACTTC. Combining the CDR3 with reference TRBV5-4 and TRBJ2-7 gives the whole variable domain ETGVTQSPTHLIKTRGQQVTLRCSSQSGHNTVSWYQQALGQGPQFIFQYYREEENGRGNFPPRFSGLQFPNYSSELNVNALELDDSALYLCASSLAGQAHYEQYFGPGTRLTVT.

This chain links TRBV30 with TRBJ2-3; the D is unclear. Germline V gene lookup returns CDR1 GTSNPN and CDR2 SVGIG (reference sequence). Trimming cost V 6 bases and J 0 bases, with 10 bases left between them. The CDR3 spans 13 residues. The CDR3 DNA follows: TGTGCCTGCAGACATTTCAGCACAGATACGCAGTATTTT. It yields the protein CACRHFSTDTQYF.

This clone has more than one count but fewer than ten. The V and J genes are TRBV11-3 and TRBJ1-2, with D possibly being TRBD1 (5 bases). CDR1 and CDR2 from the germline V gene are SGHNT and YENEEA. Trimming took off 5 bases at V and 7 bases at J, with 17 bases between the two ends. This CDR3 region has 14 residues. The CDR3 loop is CASSPRLEGSGYTF. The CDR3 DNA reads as TGTGCCAGCAGCCCAAGGCTCGAGGGGAGTGGCTACACCTTC.

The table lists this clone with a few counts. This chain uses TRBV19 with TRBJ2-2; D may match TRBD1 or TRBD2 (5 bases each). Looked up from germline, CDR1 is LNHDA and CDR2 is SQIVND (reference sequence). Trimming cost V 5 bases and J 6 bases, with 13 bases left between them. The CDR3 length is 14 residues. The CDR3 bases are TGTGCCAGTAGTCCACAGGAGAGGGCCGGGGAGCTGTTTTTT. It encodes CASSPQERAGELFF.

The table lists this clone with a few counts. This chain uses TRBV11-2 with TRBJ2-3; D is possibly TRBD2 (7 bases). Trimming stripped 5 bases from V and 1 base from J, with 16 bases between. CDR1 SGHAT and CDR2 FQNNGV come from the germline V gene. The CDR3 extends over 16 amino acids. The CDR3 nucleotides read TGTGCCAGCAGCCCCAGGGAGGGGGGGCGCACAGATACGCAGTATTTT. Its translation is CASSPREGGRTDTQYF.

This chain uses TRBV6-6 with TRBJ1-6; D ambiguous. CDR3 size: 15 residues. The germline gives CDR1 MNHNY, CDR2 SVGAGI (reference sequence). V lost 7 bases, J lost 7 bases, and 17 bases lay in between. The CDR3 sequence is CASNSLRRSNSPLHF. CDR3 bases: TGTGCCAGCAACAGCTTACGGAGGTCCAATTCACCCCTCCACTTT.

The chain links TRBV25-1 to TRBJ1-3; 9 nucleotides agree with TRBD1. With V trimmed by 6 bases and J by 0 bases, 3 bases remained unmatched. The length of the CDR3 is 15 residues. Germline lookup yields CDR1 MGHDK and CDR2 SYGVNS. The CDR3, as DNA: TGTGCCAGCAGCCGGACAGGGGACTCTGGAAACACCATATATTTT. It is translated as CASSRTGDSGNTIYF.

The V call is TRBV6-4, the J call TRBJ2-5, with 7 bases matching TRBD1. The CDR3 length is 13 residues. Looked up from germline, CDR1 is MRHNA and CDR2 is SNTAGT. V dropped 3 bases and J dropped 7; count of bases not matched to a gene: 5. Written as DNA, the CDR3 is TGTGCCAGCAGTGAGGAAAAGGGGGCGACCCAGTACTTC. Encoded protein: CASSEEKGATQYF.

CDR3 residues: CAISDGIHTGELFF. In DNA, the CDR3 is TGTGCCATCAGTGATGGGATACATACCGGGGAGCTGTTTTTT. This chain joins TRBV10-3 and TRBJ2-2; D uncertain. The CDR3 is 14 amino acids. CDR1 and CDR2 (germline): ENHRY, SYGVKD. V lost 3 bases, J lost 5 bases, and 10 bases lay in between.

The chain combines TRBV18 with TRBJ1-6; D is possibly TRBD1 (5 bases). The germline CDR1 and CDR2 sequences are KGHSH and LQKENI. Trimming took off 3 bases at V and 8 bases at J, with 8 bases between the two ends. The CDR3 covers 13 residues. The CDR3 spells CASSPQGDSPLHF. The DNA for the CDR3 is TGTGCCAGCTCACCGCAGGGAGATTCACCCCTCCACTTT.

The DNA of the CDR3 is TGCGCCAGCAGTGGGTCTGAGCGGGGGGGCCCGGAGACCCAGTACTTC. It is translated as CASSGSERGGPETQYF. The J gene is TRBJ2-5, the V gene TRBV10-1, with 10 bases aligning to TRBD2. This CDR3 comprises 16 residues. With 4 bases clipped from V and 5 bases from J, the junction kept 10 bases outside the gene matches. The germline V gene has CDR1 WNHNN and CDR2 SYGVQD (reference sequence).

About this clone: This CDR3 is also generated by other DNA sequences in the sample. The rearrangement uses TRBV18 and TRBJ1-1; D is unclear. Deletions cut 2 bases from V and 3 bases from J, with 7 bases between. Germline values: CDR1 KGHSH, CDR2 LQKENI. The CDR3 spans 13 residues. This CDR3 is CASSPGRDTEAFF. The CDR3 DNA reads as TGTGCCAGCTCACCAGGGAGAGACACTGAAGCTTTCTTT.

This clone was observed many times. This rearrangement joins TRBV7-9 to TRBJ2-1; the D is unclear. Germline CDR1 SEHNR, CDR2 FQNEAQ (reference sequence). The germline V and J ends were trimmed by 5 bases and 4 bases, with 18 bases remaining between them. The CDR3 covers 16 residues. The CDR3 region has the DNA TGTGCCAGCAGCCCCCCGCGGCAGACCTATTACAATGAGCAGTTCTTC. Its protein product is CASSPPRQTYYNEQFF.

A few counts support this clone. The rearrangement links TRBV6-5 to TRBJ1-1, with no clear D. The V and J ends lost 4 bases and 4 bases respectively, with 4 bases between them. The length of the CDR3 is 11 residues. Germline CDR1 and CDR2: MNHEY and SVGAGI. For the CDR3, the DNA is TGTGCCAGCAGTTCAAGCACTGAAGCTTTCTTT. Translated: CASSSSTEAFF.

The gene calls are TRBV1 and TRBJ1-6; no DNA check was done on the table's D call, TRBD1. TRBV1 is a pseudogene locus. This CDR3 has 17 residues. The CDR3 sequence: CTSSQDVRDRDNSPLHF. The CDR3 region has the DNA TGCACCAGCAGCCAAGATGTCCGGGACAGGGATAATTCACCCCTCCACTTT.

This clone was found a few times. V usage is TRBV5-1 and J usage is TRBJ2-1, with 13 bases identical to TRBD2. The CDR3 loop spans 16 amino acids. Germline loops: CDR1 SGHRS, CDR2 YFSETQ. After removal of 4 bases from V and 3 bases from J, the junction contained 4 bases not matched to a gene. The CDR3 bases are TGCGCCAGCAGCCAGGGACTAGCGGGGTTCTACAATGAGCAGTTCTTC. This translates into CASSQGLAGFYNEQFF.

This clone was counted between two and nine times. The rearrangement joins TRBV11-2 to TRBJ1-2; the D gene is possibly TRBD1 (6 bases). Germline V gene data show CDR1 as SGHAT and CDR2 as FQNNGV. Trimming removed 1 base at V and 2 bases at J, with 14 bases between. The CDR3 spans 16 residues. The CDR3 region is CASSLATGSLNYGYTF. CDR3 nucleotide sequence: TGTGCCAGCAGCTTAGCCACAGGGTCTTTGAACTATGGCTACACCTTC.

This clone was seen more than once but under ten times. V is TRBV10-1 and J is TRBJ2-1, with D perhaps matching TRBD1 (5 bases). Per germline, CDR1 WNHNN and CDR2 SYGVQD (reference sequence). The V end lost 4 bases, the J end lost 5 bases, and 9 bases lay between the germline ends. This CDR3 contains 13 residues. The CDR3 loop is CASSVHRNNEQFF. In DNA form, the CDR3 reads TGCGCCAGCAGTGTTCACAGGAACAATGAGCAGTTCTTC.

Here the CDR3 DNA reads TGCAGCGGCGGCGGGGGGGGAATTGGTCCAGATACGCAGTATTTT. Translation: CSGGGGGIGPDTQYF. The J gene is TRBJ2-3, the V gene TRBV29-1; the match to TRBD2 covers 9 bases. This CDR3 has 15 amino acids. J was trimmed by 4 bases and V by 7 bases; bases with no gene match: 12. CDR1 and CDR2 (germline): SQVTM, ANQGSEA.

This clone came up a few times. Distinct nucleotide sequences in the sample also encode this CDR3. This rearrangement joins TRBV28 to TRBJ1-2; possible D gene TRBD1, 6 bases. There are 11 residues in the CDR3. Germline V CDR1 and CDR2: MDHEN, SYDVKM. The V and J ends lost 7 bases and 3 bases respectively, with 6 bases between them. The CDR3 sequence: CASNRDYGYTF. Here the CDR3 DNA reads TGTGCCAGCAACAGGGACTATGGCTACACCTTC.

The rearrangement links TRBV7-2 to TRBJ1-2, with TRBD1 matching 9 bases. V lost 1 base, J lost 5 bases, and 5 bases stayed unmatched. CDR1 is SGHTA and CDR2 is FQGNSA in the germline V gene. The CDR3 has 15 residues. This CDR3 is CASSLEGQGPYGYTF. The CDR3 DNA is TGTGCCAGCAGCTTAGAGGGACAGGGACCTTATGGCTACACCTTC.